The next 17 T cell receptor beta chains were all read from a single sample in a study of cytomegalovirus exposure and HLA in healthy donors. 60 Vbeta and 13 Jbeta primers were used in PCR. Measured with immunoSEQ multiplex PCR; TCRdb has only the in-frame clones, and not every one. The sample has approximately 110,000 clones, just under 70% seen once. Input material: PBMCs. The receptors derive from a man in his thirties or forties in good health and CMV-seropositive.

This clone came up a few times. V is TRBV7-9 and J is TRBJ2-1; 9 positions match TRBD2. The length of the CDR3 is 13 residues. Germline values: CDR1 SEHNR, CDR2 FQNEAQ (reference sequence). Trimming removed 2 bases from V and 13 bases from J; junction bases left unmatched: 6. CDR3 protein: CASSLTGLAPQFF. The CDR3 DNA follows: TGTGCCAGCAGCTTAACCGGACTAGCGCCCCAGTTCTTC.

Only a few counts were recorded for this clone. CDR3 coding DNA: TGTGCCAGCAGCTTAGAGCCCGGACTAGCAAATGAGCAGTTCTTC. It specifies CASSLEPGLANEQFF. This chain links TRBV11-2 with TRBJ2-1, with 8 bases matching TRBD2. Germline trimming cut 0 bases from V and 7 bases from J; bases unmatched to any gene: 5. The CDR3 sequence is 15 residues long. Germline values: CDR1 SGHAT, CDR2 FQNNGV.

The V call is TRBV28, the J call TRBJ1-3; no clear D. The CDR3 covers 15 residues. Germline-derived CDR1 and CDR2 are MDHEN and SYDVKM. V was shortened by 8 bases and J by 0 bases, with 14 bases between the two germline ends. The CDR3 loop is CASGGTASSGNTIYF. CDR3 DNA: TGTGCCAGCGGAGGAACGGCCAGCTCTGGAAACACCATATATTTT. Filled out from reference TRBV28 and TRBJ1-3, the complete variable domain reads DVKVTQSSRYLVKRTGEKVFLECVQDMDHENMFWYRQDPGLGLRLIYFSYDVKMKEKGDIPEGYSVSREKKERFSLILESASTNQTSMYLCASGGTASSGNTIYFGEGSWLTVV.

J is TRBJ2-1 and V is TRBV25-1, with D perhaps TRBD1 (5 bases). Looked up from germline, CDR1 is MGHDK and CDR2 is SYGVNS. The CDR3 has 16 amino acids. The V and J ends lost 3 bases and 10 bases respectively, with 22 bases between them. The CDR3 spells CASSDLTRQIQSEQFF. The CDR3 nucleotides are TGTGCCAGCAGTGACCTAACCCGACAGATTCAAAGCGAGCAGTTCTTC. The whole variable domain, remainder taken from reference TRBV25-1 and TRBJ2-1, is EADIYQTPRYLVIGTGKKITLECSQTMGHDKMYWYQQDPGMELHLIHYSYGVNSTEKGDLSSESTVSRIRTEHFPLTLESARPSHTSQYLCASSDLTRQIQSEQFFGPGTRLTVL.

The chain recombines TRBV6-5 with TRBJ1-2, with 10 nucleotides matching TRBD1. Germline V gene sequence: CDR1 MNHEY, CDR2 SVGAGI. The CDR3 covers 14 residues. Unmatched junction bases numbered 9, after V lost 2 bases and J lost 12 bases. The CDR3 DNA follows: TGTGCCAGCAGTTACACTAGGGGACAGGGGAGGGACACCTTC. This codes for CASSYTRGQGRDTF.

This chain uses TRBV29-1 with TRBJ2-3; 9 nucleotides line up with TRBD2. CDR3 length: 13 residues. Per the germline V gene, CDR1 is SQVTM and CDR2 is ANQGSEA. The V segment lost 5 bases and the J segment 6 bases; nucleotides outside the gene matches: 6. In DNA form, the CDR3 reads TGCAGCGTTAGACTAGCGGTTTTGGATACGCAGTATTTT. The encoded protein is CSVRLAVLDTQYF.

The chain links TRBV5-4 to TRBJ1-3; D ambiguous. Germline V gene lookup returns CDR1 SGHNT and CDR2 YYREEE (reference sequence). The germline V and J ends were trimmed by 3 bases and 0 bases, with 10 bases remaining between them. The CDR3 has 15 amino acids. In DNA form, the CDR3 reads TGTGCCAGCAGCTCCAACACCCACTCTGGAAACACCATATATTTT. Protein sequence: CASSSNTHSGNTIYF.

This clone was seen only once. CDR3 amino acids: CASRPPGEYNSPLHF. In nucleotides, the CDR3 is TGTGCCAGCCGACCTCCGGGGGAATATAATTCACCCCTCCACTTT. This chain uses TRBV2 with TRBJ1-6, with a weak D call TRBD1 (5 bases). CDR1 and CDR2 (germline): SNHLY, FYNNEI. The CDR3 is made up of 15 amino acids. The ends were cut back, 8 bases at V and 4 bases at J, with 15 bases in the middle.

Here the CDR3 reads CAWSVGGDSPFEPQHF. The CDR3 DNA reads as TGTGCCTGGAGTGTGGGGGGGGACTCCCCGTTTGAGCCCCAGCATTTT. This sequence joins TRBV30 and TRBJ1-5; D possibly corresponds to TRBD1 (5 bases). Trimming cost V 0 bases and J 8 bases, with 20 bases left between them. This CDR3 is built from 16 residues. Germline V gives CDR1 GTSNPN, CDR2 SVGIG (reference sequence).

This chain joins TRBV5-5 and TRBJ2-1; TRBD2 agrees at 8 bases. This CDR3 is built from 15 residues. After removal of 3 bases from V and 2 bases from J, the junction contained 4 bases not matched to a gene. CDR1 and CDR2 (germline): SGHKS, YYEKEE (reference sequence). The CDR3 reads CASSSTSGAYNEQFF. CDR3 sequence (DNA): TGTGCCAGCAGCTCTACTAGCGGCGCCTACAATGAGCAGTTCTTC.

The chain carries TRBV10-3 and TRBJ2-2; 10 nucleotides align to TRBD2. The germline CDR1 and CDR2 sequences are ENHRY and SYGVKD. The CDR3 consists of 16 residues. V dropped 8 bases and J dropped 1; count of bases not matched to a gene: 7. The CDR3 region is CAIRNRLAGNTGELFF. CDR3 coding DNA: TGTGCCATCCGGAATCGACTAGCGGGGAACACCGGGGAGCTGTTTTTT.

This clone was detected only once. The chain uses TRBV4-1 and TRBJ2-2; the D gene is possibly TRBD1 (6 bases). The germline gives CDR1 MGHRA, CDR2 YSYEKL. This CDR3 is built from 15 residues. The germline V and J ends were trimmed by 1 base and 7 bases, with 13 bases remaining between them. As DNA, the CDR3 is TGCGCCAGCAGCCAAGTGGACCAGGACAGCGGGGAGCTGTTTTTT. Translation: CASSQVDQDSGELFF.

The chain is built from TRBV28 and TRBJ1-4; 7 bases fit TRBD1. Germline-derived CDR1 and CDR2 are MDHEN and SYDVKM. This CDR3 has 14 amino acids. Trimming at V came to 9 bases and at J to 5 bases, leaving 9 bases not matched to a gene. The CDR3 loop is CASLGDRANEKLFF. In DNA form, the CDR3 reads TGTGCCAGTCTGGGTGACAGGGCAAATGAAAAACTGTTTTTT.

The chain recombines TRBV9 with TRBJ2-1; D perhaps matches TRBD2 (5 bases). In germline, CDR1 is SGDLS, CDR2 YYNGEE. Trimming left V 4 bases short and J 8 bases short, with 22 bases between. This CDR3 region has 16 residues. The CDR3 sequence is CASSSFPWTSSYEQFF. The CDR3 nucleotides read TGTGCCAGCAGCTCCTTCCCTTGGACTTCTTCGTATGAGCAGTTCTTC.

CDR3 protein: CASSLLQGADTQYF. As DNA, the CDR3 is TGTGCCAGCAGCTTATTACAGGGGGCAGATACGCAGTATTTT. The V gene is TRBV7-9, the J gene TRBJ2-3; 8 nucleotides match TRBD1. The V and J ends lost 2 bases and 4 bases, in that order; junction bases with no gene match: 2. The CDR3 is 14 amino acids. Germline CDR1 reads SEHNR; CDR2 reads FQNEAQ (reference sequence). Using reference TRBV7-9 and TRBJ2-3 for the parts outside the CDR3, the full variable domain is DTGVSQNPRHKITKRGQNVTFRCDPISEHNRLYWYRQTLGQGPEFLTYFQNEAQLEKSRLLSDRFSAERPKGSFSTLEIQRTEQGDSAMYLCASSLLQGADTQYFGPGTRLTVL.

A remark on this clone: One end of the junction fails to match germline, which may point to a read error. J is TRBJ2-1 and V is TRBV9, with 13 bases identical to TRBD2. CDR3 length equals 17 residues. Germline loops: CDR1 SGDLS, CDR2 YYNGEE. The CDR3 coding sequence is TGTGCCAGCAGCGCCCGACCGCTGGGACTAGCGGGGTCCGTGGTGGTCTTC. This encodes CASSARPLGLAGSVVVF. Filled out from reference TRBV9 and TRBJ2-1, the complete variable domain reads DSGVTQTPKHLITATGQRVTLRCSPRSGDLSVYWYQQSLDQGLQFLIQYYNGEERAKGNILERFSAQQFPDLHSELNLSSLELGDSALYFCASSARPLGLAGSVVVFGPGTRLTVL.

The chain has TRBV11-1 and TRBJ2-7; D may be TRBD1 (5 bases). This CDR3 spans 12 amino acids. Trimming cost V 5 bases and J 3 bases, with 8 bases left between them. Germline CDR1 is SGHAT and CDR2 is FQDESV (reference sequence). CDR3 residues: CASSPDNYEQYF. The CDR3 bases are TGTGCCAGCAGCCCGGACAACTACGAGCAGTACTTC.